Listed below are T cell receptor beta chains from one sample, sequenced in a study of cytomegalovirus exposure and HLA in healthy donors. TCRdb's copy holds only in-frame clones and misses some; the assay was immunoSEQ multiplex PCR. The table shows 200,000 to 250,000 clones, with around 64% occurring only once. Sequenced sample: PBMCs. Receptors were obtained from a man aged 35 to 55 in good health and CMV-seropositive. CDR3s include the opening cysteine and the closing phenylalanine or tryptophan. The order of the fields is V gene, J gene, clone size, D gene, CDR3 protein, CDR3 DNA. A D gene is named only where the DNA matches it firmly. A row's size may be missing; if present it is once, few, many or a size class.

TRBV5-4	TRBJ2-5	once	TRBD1	CASRLGQGSSETQYF	TGTGCCAGCAGGCTGGGACAGGGAAGCTCGGAGACCCAGTACTTC
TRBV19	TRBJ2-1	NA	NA	CASSIGSSYNEQFF	TGTGCCAGTAGTATAGGGAGCTCCTACAATGAGCAGTTCTTC
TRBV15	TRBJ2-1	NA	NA	CATSRGLYNEQFF	TGTGCCACCAGCAGAGGGCTCTACAATGAGCAGTTCTTC
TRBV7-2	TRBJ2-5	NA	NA	CASSLVYRETQYF	TGTGCCAGCAGCTTAGTATATAGAGAGACCCAGTACTTC
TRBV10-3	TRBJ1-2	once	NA	CAIGADSIYGYTF	TGTGCCATCGGGGCGGACAGCATTTATGGCTACACCTTC
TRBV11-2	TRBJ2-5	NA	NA	CASSSPLGTQYF	TGTGCCAGCAGCTCCCCCCTAGGGACCCAGTACTTC
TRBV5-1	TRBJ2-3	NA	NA	CASSLGAFTDTQYF	TGCGCCAGCAGCTTGGGGGCCTTCACAGATACGCAGTATTTT
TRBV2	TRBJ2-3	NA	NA	CASSTSGTDTQYF	NA
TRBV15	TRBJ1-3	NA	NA	CATSRDLFRGSSGNTIYF	TGTGCCACCAGCAGAGATCTCTTTAGGGGAAGCTCTGGAAACACCATATATTTT
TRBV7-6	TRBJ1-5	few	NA	CASSLEGRTTYSNQPQHF	TGTGCCAGCAGCTTAGAGGGACGGACTACCTATAGCAATCAGCCCCAGCATTTT
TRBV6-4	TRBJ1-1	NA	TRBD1	CASSDEAGGTEAFF	TGTGCCAGCAGTGATGAGGCAGGGGGCACTGAAGCTTTCTTT
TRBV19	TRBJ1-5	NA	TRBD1	CASSIVVTGFSQPQHF	TGTGCCAGTAGTATAGTGGTGACAGGGTTCAGTCAGCCCCAGCATTTT
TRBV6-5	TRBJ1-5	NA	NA	CASRTGGQPQHF	TGTGCCAGCAGGACCGGAGGTCAGCCCCAGCATTTT
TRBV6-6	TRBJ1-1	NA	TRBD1	CASTGQPHAEAFF	TGTGCCAGCACGGGACAGCCGCACGCTGAAGCTTTCTTT
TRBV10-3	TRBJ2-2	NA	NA	CAIRIANYSRTPTGELFF	TGTGCCATCAGGATAGCGAACTACTCCCGAACACCGACCGGGGAGCTGTTTTTT
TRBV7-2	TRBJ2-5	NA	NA	CASSFGTGTPSETQYF	TGTGCCAGCAGCTTCGGGACGGGGACTCCGTCAGAGACCCAGTACTTC
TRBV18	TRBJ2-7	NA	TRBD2	CASSPPRPGGPYEQYF	TGTGCCAGCTCACCCCCCAGGCCGGGAGGCCCCTACGAGCAGTACTTC
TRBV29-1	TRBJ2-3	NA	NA	CSVGSDRSTDTQYF	TGCAGCGTGGGATCGGACAGAAGCACAGATACGCAGTATTTT
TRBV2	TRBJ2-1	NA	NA	CARRQYNEQFF	TGTGCCCGAAGACAGTACAATGAGCAGTTCTTC
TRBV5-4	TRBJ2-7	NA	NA	CASSAGAYEQYF	TGTGCCAGCAGCGCGGGTGCTTACGAGCAGTACTTC
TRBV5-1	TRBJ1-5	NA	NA	CASSFTGGDQPQHF	TGCGCCAGCAGCTTCACAGGTGGAGATCAGCCCCAGCATTTT
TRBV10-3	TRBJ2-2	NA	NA	CAISGYGRSGPGELFF	TGTGCCATCAGTGGTTATGGCAGGAGCGGTCCCGGGGAGCTGTTTTTT
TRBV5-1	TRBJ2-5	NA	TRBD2	CASRPGTGGLQETQYF	TGCGCCAGCAGACCTGGGACCGGGGGACTACAAGAGACCCAGTACTTC
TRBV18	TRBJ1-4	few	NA	CASSPTVAGEKLFF	TGTGCCAGCTCACCAACAGTTGCGGGTGAAAAACTGTTTTTT
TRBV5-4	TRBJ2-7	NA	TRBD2	CASSLEYLAGGSYEQYF	TGTGCCAGCAGCTTGGAATATCTAGCGGGGGGCTCCTACGAGCAGTACTTC
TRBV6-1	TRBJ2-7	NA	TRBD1	CASTPGTASYEQYF	TGTGCCAGCACCCCCGGGACAGCCTCCTACGAGCAGTACTTC
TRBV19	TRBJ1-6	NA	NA	CASITTAGDSPLHF	TGTGCCAGTATCACAACAGCGGGGGATTCACCCCTCCACTTT
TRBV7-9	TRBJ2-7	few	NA	CASTLEGQRYEQYF	TGTGCCAGTACCTTGGAGGGACAGCGCTACGAGCAGTACTTC
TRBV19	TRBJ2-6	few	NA	CALRGQSDSGANVLTF	TGTGCCCTACGCGGACAGAGCGACTCTGGGGCCAACGTCCTGACTTTC
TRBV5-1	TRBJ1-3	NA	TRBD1	CASSVTGPSGNTIYF	TGCGCCAGCAGCGTGACAGGGCCCTCTGGAAACACCATATATTTT
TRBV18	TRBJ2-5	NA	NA	CASSPPAGMGQETQYF	TGTGCCAGCTCACCACCAGCCGGGATGGGTCAAGAGACCCAGTACTTC
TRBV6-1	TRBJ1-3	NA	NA	CASSEALGVAGNTIYF	TGTGCCAGCAGTGAAGCGCTGGGAGTTGCTGGAAACACCATATATTTT
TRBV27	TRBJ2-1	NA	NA	CASSFGGRNEQFF	TGTGCCAGCAGTTTTGGGGGCAGGAATGAGCAGTTCTTC
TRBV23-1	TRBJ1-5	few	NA	CASSQSTGHQSRGNQPQHF	TGCGCCAGCAGTCAATCGACAGGTCATCAATCAAGGGGCAATCAGCCCCAGCATTTT
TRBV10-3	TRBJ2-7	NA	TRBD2	CATTGGVTYEQYF	TGTGCCACCACCGGGGGGGTCACCTACGAGCAGTACTTC
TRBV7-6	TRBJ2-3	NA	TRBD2	CASSYLAGGDTDTQYF	TGTGCCAGCAGCTACTTAGCGGGGGGCGACACAGATACGCAGTATTTT
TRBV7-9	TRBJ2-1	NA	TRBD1	CASSFYYWTGLNEQFF	TGTGCCAGCAGCTTTTATTACTGGACAGGATTAAATGAGCAGTTCTTC
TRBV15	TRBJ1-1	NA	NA	CATSSDTGSEAFF	TGTGCCACCAGCAGTGACACAGGGTCTGAAGCTTTCTTT
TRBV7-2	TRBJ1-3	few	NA	CASSSLEGNTIYF	TGTGCCAGCAGCTCATTGGAGGGAAACACCATATATTTT
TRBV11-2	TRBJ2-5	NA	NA	CASTWGGRETQYF	TGTGCCAGCACATGGGGGGGCCGAGAGACCCAGTACTTC